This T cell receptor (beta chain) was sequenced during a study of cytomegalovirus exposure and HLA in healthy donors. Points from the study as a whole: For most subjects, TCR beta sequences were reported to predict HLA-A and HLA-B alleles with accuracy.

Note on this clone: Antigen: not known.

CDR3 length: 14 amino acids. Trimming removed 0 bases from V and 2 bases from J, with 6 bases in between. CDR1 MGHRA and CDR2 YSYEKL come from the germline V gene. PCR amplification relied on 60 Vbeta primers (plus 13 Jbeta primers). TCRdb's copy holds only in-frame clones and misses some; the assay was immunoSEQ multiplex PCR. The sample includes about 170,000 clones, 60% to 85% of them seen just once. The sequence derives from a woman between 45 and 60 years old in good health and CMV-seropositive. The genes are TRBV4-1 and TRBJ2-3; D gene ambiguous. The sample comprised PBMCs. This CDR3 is CASSQDLSTDTQYF. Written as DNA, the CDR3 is TGCGCCAGCAGCCAAGATCTATCCACAGATACGCAGTATTTT.